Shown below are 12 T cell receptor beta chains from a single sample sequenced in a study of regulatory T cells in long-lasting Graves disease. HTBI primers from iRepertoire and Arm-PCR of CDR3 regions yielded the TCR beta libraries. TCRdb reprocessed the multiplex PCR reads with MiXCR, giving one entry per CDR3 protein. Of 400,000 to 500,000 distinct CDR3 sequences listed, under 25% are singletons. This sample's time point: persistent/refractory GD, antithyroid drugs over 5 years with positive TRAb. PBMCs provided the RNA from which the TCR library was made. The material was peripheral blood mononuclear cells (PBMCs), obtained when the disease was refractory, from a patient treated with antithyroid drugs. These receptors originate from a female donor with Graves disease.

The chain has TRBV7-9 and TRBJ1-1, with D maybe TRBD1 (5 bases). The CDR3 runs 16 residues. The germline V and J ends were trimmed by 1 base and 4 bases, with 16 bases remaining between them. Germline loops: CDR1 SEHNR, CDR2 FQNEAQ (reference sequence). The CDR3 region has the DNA TGTGCCAGCAGCTTAGGTCGGTGGGGCCGGGGCACTGAAGCTTTCTTT. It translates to CASSLGRWGRGTEAFF.

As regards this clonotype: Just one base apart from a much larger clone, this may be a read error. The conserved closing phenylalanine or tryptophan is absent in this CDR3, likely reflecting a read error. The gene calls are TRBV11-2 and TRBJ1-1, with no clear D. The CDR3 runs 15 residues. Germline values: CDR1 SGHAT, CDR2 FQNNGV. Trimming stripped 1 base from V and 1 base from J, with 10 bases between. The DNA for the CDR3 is TGTGCCAGCAGCTTAGTACCCGTGGGGAACACTGAAGCTTTCTCT. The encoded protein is CASSLVPVGNTEAFS.

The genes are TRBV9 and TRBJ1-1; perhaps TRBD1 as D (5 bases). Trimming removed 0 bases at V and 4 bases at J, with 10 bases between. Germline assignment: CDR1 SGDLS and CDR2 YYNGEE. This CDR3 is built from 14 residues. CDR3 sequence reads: CASSVAEGSTEAFF. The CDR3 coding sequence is TGTGCCAGCAGCGTAGCAGAGGGGTCCACTGAAGCTTTCTTT.

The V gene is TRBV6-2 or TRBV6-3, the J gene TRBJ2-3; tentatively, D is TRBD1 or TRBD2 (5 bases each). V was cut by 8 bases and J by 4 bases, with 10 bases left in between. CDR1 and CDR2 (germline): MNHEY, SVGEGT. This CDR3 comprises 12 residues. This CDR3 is CASGRGADTQYF. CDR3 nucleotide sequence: TGTGCCAGCGGGAGAGGGGCAGATACGCAGTATTTT.

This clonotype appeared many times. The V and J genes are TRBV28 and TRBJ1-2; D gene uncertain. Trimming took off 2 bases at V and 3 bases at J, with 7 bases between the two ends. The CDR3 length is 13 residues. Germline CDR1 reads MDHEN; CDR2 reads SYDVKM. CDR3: CASSLQDYYGYTF. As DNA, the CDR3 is TGTGCCAGCAGTTTACAAGACTACTATGGCTACACCTTC.

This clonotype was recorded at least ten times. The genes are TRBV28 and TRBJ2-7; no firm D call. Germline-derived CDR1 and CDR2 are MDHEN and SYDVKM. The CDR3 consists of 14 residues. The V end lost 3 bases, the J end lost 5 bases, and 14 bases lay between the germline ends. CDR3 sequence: CASSFRSTRNEQYF. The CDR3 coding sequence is TGTGCCAGCAGTTTCCGGAGTACGAGGAACGAGCAGTACTTC.

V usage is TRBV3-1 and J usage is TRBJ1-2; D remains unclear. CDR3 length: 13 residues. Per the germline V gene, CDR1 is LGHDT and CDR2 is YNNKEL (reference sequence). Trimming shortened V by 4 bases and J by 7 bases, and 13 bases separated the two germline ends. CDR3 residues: CASSLGWNSGYTF. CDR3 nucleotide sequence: TGTGCCAGCAGCCTGGGGTGGAACAGTGGCTACACCTTC.

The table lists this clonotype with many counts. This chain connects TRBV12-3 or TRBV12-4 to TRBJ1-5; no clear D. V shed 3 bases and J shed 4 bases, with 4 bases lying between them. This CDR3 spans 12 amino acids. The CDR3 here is CASSFWNQPQHF. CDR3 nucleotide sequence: TGTGCCAGCAGTTTCTGGAATCAGCCCCAGCATTTT.

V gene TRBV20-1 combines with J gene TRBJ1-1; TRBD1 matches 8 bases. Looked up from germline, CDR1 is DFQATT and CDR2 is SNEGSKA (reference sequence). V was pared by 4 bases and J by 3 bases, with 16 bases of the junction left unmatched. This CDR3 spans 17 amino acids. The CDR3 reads CSATNGQGGVVDTEAFF. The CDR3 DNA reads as TGCAGTGCTACAAACGGACAGGGAGGAGTTGTCGACACTGAAGCTTTCTTT.

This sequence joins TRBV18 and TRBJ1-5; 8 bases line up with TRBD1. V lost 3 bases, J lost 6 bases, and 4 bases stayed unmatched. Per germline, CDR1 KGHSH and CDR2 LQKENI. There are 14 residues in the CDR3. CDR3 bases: TGTGCCAGCTCACCCGAGACAGGGGCTCAGCCCCAGCATTTT. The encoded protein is CASSPETGAQPQHF.

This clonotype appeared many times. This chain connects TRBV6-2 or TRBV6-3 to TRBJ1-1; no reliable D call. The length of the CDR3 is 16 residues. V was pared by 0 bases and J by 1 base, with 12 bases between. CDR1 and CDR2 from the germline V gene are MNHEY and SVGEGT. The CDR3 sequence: CASSYSIREQNTEAFF. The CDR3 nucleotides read TGTGCCAGCAGTTACTCGATACGGGAACAGAACACTGAAGCTTTCTTT.

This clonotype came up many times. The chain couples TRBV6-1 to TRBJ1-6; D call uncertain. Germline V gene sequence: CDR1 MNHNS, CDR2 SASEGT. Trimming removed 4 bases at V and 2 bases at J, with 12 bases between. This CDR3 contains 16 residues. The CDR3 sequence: CASSGLDPTYNSPLHF. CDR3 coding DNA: TGTGCCAGCAGTGGATTGGACCCAACCTATAATTCACCCCTCCACTTT.